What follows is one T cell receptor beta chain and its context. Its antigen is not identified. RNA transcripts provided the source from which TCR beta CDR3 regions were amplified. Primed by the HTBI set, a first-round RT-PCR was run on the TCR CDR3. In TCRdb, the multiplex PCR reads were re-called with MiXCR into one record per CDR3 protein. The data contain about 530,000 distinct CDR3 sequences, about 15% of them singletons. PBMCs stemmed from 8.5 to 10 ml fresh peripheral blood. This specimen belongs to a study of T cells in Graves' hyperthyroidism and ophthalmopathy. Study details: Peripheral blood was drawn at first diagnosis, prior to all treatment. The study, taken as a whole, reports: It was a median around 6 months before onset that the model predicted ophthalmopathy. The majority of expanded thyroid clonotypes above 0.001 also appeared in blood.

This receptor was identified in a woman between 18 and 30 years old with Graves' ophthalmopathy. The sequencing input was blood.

The CDR3 region has the DNA TGCAGTGCCTCTAGGACACGGCAGGGCTACACCTTC. This sequence encodes CSASRTRQGYTF. The chain joins TRBV20-1 to TRBJ1-2; D is possibly TRBD1 (5 bases). The CDR3 runs 12 residues. Germline CDR1 is DFQATT and CDR2 is SNEGSKA (reference sequence). V was trimmed by 6 bases and J by 8 bases, leaving 16 bases between them.